The rows below give T cell receptor beta chains drawn from one sample of a study of Graves' ophthalmopathy and Graves' hyperthyroidism. TCRdb independently ran MiXCR on the multiplex PCR reads; one entry per CDR3 protein. The sample shows approximately 330,000 distinct CDR3 sequences, roughly 17% of them seen only once. Sequenced: peripheral blood. Receptors were obtained from an adult man with Graves' ophthalmopathy. CDR3s include the opening cysteine and the closing phenylalanine or tryptophan. Fields, in order: D gene, J gene, clone size, V gene, CDR3 DNA, CDR3 protein. D genes are given only for firm matches. Clone size is not always given. Where it is, it says once, few, many or a class for expanded clones.

D gene: .; J gene: TRBJ1-2; clone size: many; V gene: TRBV27; CDR3 DNA: TGTGCCAGCAGTTCCGTCAGGGACTATGGCTACACCTTC; CDR3 protein: CASSSVRDYGYTF
D gene: .; J gene: TRBJ1-5; clone size: many; V gene: TRBV6-2/TRBV6-3; CDR3 DNA: TGTGCCAGCAGTTACTCTGACGAGGGGCTCGGGAGCAATCAGCCCCAGCATTTT; CDR3 protein: CASSYSDEGLGSNQPQHF
D gene: .; J gene: TRBJ2-7; clone size: many; V gene: TRBV12-3/TRBV12-4; CDR3 DNA: TGTGCCAGCAGCAAAGGGCGTTGGGGAGAGCAGTACTTC; CDR3 protein: CASSKGRWGEQYF
D gene: TRBD2; J gene: TRBJ2-2; clone size: many; V gene: TRBV4-3; CDR3 DNA: TGCGCCAGCAGCCAAGAGCGGAGGAGCGGGGGGACCGGGGAGCTGTTTTTT; CDR3 protein: CASSQERRSGGTGELFF
D gene: .; J gene: TRBJ1-1; clone size: many; V gene: TRBV10-3; CDR3 DNA: TGTGCCATCAGTGATACAACCGGGGGCACTGAAGCTTTCTTT; CDR3 protein: CAISDTTGGTEAFF
D gene: .; J gene: TRBJ1-5; clone size: many; V gene: TRBV19; CDR3 DNA: TGTGCCAGTAGTATAGTGGGGGGTCAGCCCCAGCATTTT; CDR3 protein: CASSIVGGQPQHF
D gene: .; J gene: TRBJ1-3; clone size: .; V gene: TRBV12-3/TRBV12-4; CDR3 DNA: TGTGCCAGCAGCCTCTCCGGGACCAAACTATTTGGAAACACCATATATTTT; CDR3 protein: CASSLSGTKLFGNTIYF
D gene: .; J gene: TRBJ2-5; clone size: many; V gene: TRBV24-1; CDR3 DNA: TGTGCCACCAGTGCGCCGGGAGAGACCCAGTACTTC; CDR3 protein: CATSAPGETQYF
D gene: TRBD1; J gene: TRBJ2-7; clone size: many; V gene: TRBV20-1; CDR3 DNA: TGCAGTGCTGGGACAGCCTACGAGCAGTACTTC; CDR3 protein: CSAGTAYEQYF
D gene: TRBD1; J gene: TRBJ1-2; clone size: .; V gene: TRBV6-1; CDR3 DNA: TGTGCCAGCGGAATTGGGACAGGGGGAGTCTATGGCTACACCTTC; CDR3 protein: CASGIGTGGVYGYTF
D gene: .; J gene: TRBJ2-7; clone size: .; V gene: TRBV12-3/TRBV12-4; CDR3 DNA: TGTGCCAGCAGTTCACCTTTGGACCAGCTTATTTCGGGATCGTACGAGCAGTACTTC; CDR3 protein: CASSSPLDQLISGSYEQYF
D gene: .; J gene: TRBJ1-2; clone size: many; V gene: TRBV27; CDR3 DNA: TGTGCCAGCAGTCTCCAGTCGGGCGGAAATTTCGGTGGCTACACCTTC; CDR3 protein: CASSLQSGGNFGGYTF
D gene: .; J gene: TRBJ2-7; clone size: many; V gene: TRBV6-2/TRBV6-3; CDR3 DNA: TGTGCCAGCAAGGGTGCCTTCTACGAGCAGTACTTC; CDR3 protein: CASKGAFYEQYF
D gene: .; J gene: TRBJ1-5; clone size: many; V gene: TRBV6-1; CDR3 DNA: TGTGCCAGCAGCTCCGGGACCTCGTATAGCAATCAGCCCCAGCATTTT; CDR3 protein: CASSSGTSYSNQPQHF
D gene: .; J gene: TRBJ1-1; clone size: many; V gene: TRBV10-3; CDR3 DNA: TGTGCCATCAATGAGGGCATTGCTACTGAAGCTTTCTTT; CDR3 protein: CAINEGIATEAFF
D gene: .; J gene: TRBJ1-1; clone size: many; V gene: TRBV5-1; CDR3 DNA: TGCGCCAGCAGCTTGTACAGTTGGAACACTGAAGCTTTCTTT; CDR3 protein: CASSLYSWNTEAFF
D gene: .; J gene: TRBJ2-2; clone size: .; V gene: TRBV6-1; CDR3 DNA: TGTGCCAGCAGTGGGGGCAGGGTATCTGGGGAGCTGTTTTTT; CDR3 protein: CASSGGRVSGELFF
D gene: .; J gene: TRBJ2-5; clone size: .; V gene: TRBV14; CDR3 DNA: TGTGCCAGCAGCCCAATACAGGACGGAGAGACCCAGTACTTC; CDR3 protein: CASSPIQDGETQYF
D gene: TRBD1; J gene: TRBJ1-2; clone size: many; V gene: TRBV5-1; CDR3 DNA: TGCGCCAGCAGCCCCACCGCGGGACAGGGGTATGGCTACACCTTC; CDR3 protein: CASSPTAGQGYGYTF
D gene: .; J gene: TRBJ2-1; clone size: .; V gene: TRBV24-1; CDR3 DNA: TGTGCCACCCAAAGCGAGAGGTTGGGGGGTGAGCAGTTCTTC; CDR3 protein: CATQSERLGGEQFF
D gene: .; J gene: TRBJ2-2; clone size: many; V gene: TRBV24-1; CDR3 DNA: TGTGCCACCAGTGAACGGGCGCGCCCGAACACCGGGGAGCTGTTTTTT; CDR3 protein: CATSERARPNTGELFF
D gene: TRBD2; J gene: TRBJ2-5; clone size: many; V gene: TRBV15; CDR3 DNA: TGTGCCACCAGCCCCTTGGTTGGGGGAGGGGAAGAGACCCAGTACTTC; CDR3 protein: CATSPLVGGGEETQYF
D gene: .; J gene: TRBJ2-2; clone size: many; V gene: TRBV6-2/TRBV6-3; CDR3 DNA: TGTGCCAGCACCGAAAGTGGGGGACCCCCCGGGGAGCTGTTTTTT; CDR3 protein: CASTESGGPPGELFF
D gene: TRBD2; J gene: TRBJ2-7; clone size: many; V gene: TRBV19; CDR3 DNA: TGTGCCAGTAGTTTCGGGACTAGCGAGGCCTACGAGCAGTACTTC; CDR3 protein: CASSFGTSEAYEQYF
D gene: .; J gene: TRBJ2-7; clone size: many; V gene: TRBV5-4; CDR3 DNA: TGTGCCAGCAGCAGTGGTAGGTCCCAAACCTACGAGCAGTACTTC; CDR3 protein: CASSSGRSQTYEQYF
D gene: .; J gene: TRBJ2-5; clone size: many; V gene: TRBV12-3/TRBV12-4; CDR3 DNA: TGTGCCAGCAAACAGCACCAAGAGACCCAGTACTTC; CDR3 protein: CASKQHQETQYF
D gene: TRBD2; J gene: TRBJ2-5; clone size: few; V gene: TRBV7-9; CDR3 DNA: TGTGCGAGTTCGGGGACTAGCGGTTCGAAAGAGACCCAGTACTTC; CDR3 protein: CASSGTSGSKETQYF
D gene: .; J gene: TRBJ2-2; clone size: many; V gene: TRBV11-1; CDR3 DNA: TGTGCCAGCAGCTTGAACAGGCTCGGGCACACCGGGGAGCTGTTTTTT; CDR3 protein: CASSLNRLGHTGELFF
D gene: .; J gene: TRBJ1-2; clone size: .; V gene: TRBV6-5; CDR3 DNA: TGTGCCAGCAGTTCGGCGGGACCGGAGATTAACTATGGCTACAACTTC; CDR3 protein: CASSSAGPEINYGYNF
D gene: TRBD1; J gene: TRBJ1-5; clone size: .; V gene: TRBV2; CDR3 DNA: TGTGCCAGCAGTGAAGCCGTCCCAGCGGGACAGCCCCAGCGTTTT; CDR3 protein: CASSEAVPAGQPQRF
D gene: .; J gene: TRBJ1-1; clone size: many; V gene: TRBV12-3/TRBV12-4; CDR3 DNA: TGTGCCAGCAGTATGCGGGGGGGCACTGAAGCTTTCTTT; CDR3 protein: CASSMRGGTEAFF
D gene: .; J gene: TRBJ1-1; clone size: few; V gene: TRBV29-1; CDR3 DNA: TGCAGCGACAGTCCGGGATCGGGTAGAGCTTTCTTT; CDR3 protein: CSDSPGSGRAFF
D gene: .; J gene: TRBJ1-1; clone size: many; V gene: TRBV2; CDR3 DNA: TGTGCCAGCAGCCCCAGGGGCGGTGAGAACACTGAAGCTTTCTTT; CDR3 protein: CASSPRGGENTEAFF
D gene: TRBD1; J gene: TRBJ2-7; clone size: many; V gene: TRBV7-2; CDR3 DNA: TGTGCCAGCAGCTTACGGGGACAGGGATCCTACGAGCAGTACTTC; CDR3 protein: CASSLRGQGSYEQYF
D gene: .; J gene: TRBJ1-1; clone size: many; V gene: TRBV7-3; CDR3 DNA: TGTGCCAGCAGGGACGTTGGAGGGAAGGCTGAAGCTTTCTTT; CDR3 protein: CASRDVGGKAEAFF
D gene: TRBD1; J gene: TRBJ1-5; clone size: many; V gene: TRBV27; CDR3 DNA: TGTGCCAGCAGTGATACAACAGGGGGCACTCAGCCCCAGCATTTT; CDR3 protein: CASSDTTGGTQPQHF
D gene: TRBD1; J gene: TRBJ2-4; clone size: once; V gene: TRBV12-3/TRBV12-4; CDR3 DNA: TGTGCCAGCAGTTCTGTCGGACAGGGAGCCAAAAACATTCAGTACTTC; CDR3 protein: CASSSVGQGAKNIQYF
D gene: TRBD1; J gene: TRBJ1-1; clone size: .; V gene: TRBV6-2/TRBV6-3; CDR3 DNA: TGTGCCAGCAGTTACTCCCCAGGGGGAGGAACTGAAGCTTTCTTT; CDR3 protein: CASSYSPGGGTEAFF
D gene: .; J gene: TRBJ2-7; clone size: many; V gene: TRBV7-9; CDR3 DNA: TGTGCCAGCAGCGGAGGGGTTTTGCTCTACGAGCAGTACTTC; CDR3 protein: CASSGGVLLYEQYF
D gene: .; J gene: TRBJ2-5; clone size: many; V gene: TRBV6-5; CDR3 DNA: TGTGCCAGCAGTTATCGCAGCATACGGGAGACCCAGTACTTC; CDR3 protein: CASSYRSIRETQYF
D gene: .; J gene: TRBJ1-1; clone size: many; V gene: TRBV5-6; CDR3 DNA: TGTGCCAGCAGCTGGACAGCTACGACGAACACTGAAGCTTTCTTT; CDR3 protein: CASSWTATTNTEAFF
D gene: TRBD2; J gene: TRBJ2-7; clone size: many; V gene: TRBV6-2/TRBV6-3; CDR3 DNA: TGTGCCAGCAGTTCGCTCCCAATCGGACTAGCGGGGACCTACGAGCAGTACTTC; CDR3 protein: CASSSLPIGLAGTYEQYF
D gene: .; J gene: TRBJ2-5; clone size: many; V gene: TRBV6-5; CDR3 DNA: TGTGCCAGCAGTTACTCAGGGGGATCCCAAGAGACCCAGTACTTC; CDR3 protein: CASSYSGGSQETQYF
D gene: TRBD1; J gene: TRBJ1-5; clone size: many; V gene: TRBV19; CDR3 DNA: TGTGCCAGTAGTATGCCCAGGACAGGGGGATATCAGCCCCAGCATTTT; CDR3 protein: CASSMPRTGGYQPQHF
D gene: .; J gene: TRBJ2-2; clone size: many; V gene: TRBV12-3/TRBV12-4; CDR3 DNA: TGTGCCATCGACGGAAACACCGGGGAGCTGTTTTTT; CDR3 protein: CAIDGNTGELFF
D gene: .; J gene: TRBJ2-6; clone size: many; V gene: TRBV4-2; CDR3 DNA: TGTGCCAGCAGCGTTCCACTGGAGGGTCCCAACGTCCCGACTTTC; CDR3 protein: CASSVPLEGPNVPTF
D gene: TRBD1; J gene: TRBJ2-7; clone size: .; V gene: TRBV5-1; CDR3 DNA: TGTGCCAGCAGCATGCGGACAGGTCGGGGCGAGCAGTACTTC; CDR3 protein: CASSMRTGRGEQYF
D gene: .; J gene: TRBJ2-2; clone size: few; V gene: TRBV6-1; CDR3 DNA: TGTGCCAGCTGGAGGGGATCGGCCGGGGAGCTGTTTTTT; CDR3 protein: CASWRGSAGELFF
D gene: TRBD1; J gene: TRBJ1-1; clone size: many; V gene: TRBV19; CDR3 DNA: TGTGCCAGTAGGGGTGACAGGGGGAACACTGAAGCTTTCTTT; CDR3 protein: CASRGDRGNTEAFF
D gene: .; J gene: TRBJ1-1; clone size: many; V gene: TRBV11-1; CDR3 DNA: TGTGCCAGTCTGAGTGGGGGGAACACTGAAGCTTTCTTT; CDR3 protein: CASLSGGNTEAFF
D gene: TRBD2; J gene: TRBJ2-5; clone size: many; V gene: TRBV20-1; CDR3 DNA: TGCAGTGCCTGGTCAGGTAGCGGGGGTTTATTAGAGACCCAGTACTTC; CDR3 protein: CSAWSGSGGLLETQYF
D gene: .; J gene: TRBJ2-7; clone size: many; V gene: TRBV6-1; CDR3 DNA: TGTGCCAGCACTCCGCCATTAGCCTACGAGCAGTACTTC; CDR3 protein: CASTPPLAYEQYF
D gene: .; J gene: TRBJ2-7; clone size: many; V gene: TRBV6-2/TRBV6-3; CDR3 DNA: TGTGCCAGCAGCCCCCGAGGGAGGGGGGATTCCTACGAGCAGTACTTC; CDR3 protein: CASSPRGRGDSYEQYF
D gene: TRBD1; J gene: TRBJ1-2; clone size: .; V gene: TRBV6-2/TRBV6-3; CDR3 DNA: TGTGCCAGCGCCCAGGGGGCGGGGGCCTATGGCTACACCTTC; CDR3 protein: CASAQGAGAYGYTF
D gene: .; J gene: TRBJ1-5; clone size: many; V gene: TRBV12-3/TRBV12-4; CDR3 DNA: TGTGCCAGCAGCCAGCTCCCCCTCAATCAGCCCCAGCATTTT; CDR3 protein: CASSQLPLNQPQHF
D gene: TRBD1; J gene: TRBJ2-7; clone size: many; V gene: TRBV30; CDR3 DNA: TGTGCCTGGAGTGTACATTTGCGCAAAGATGACAGGGGGTCCTACGAGCAGTACTTC; CDR3 protein: CAWSVHLRKDDRGSYEQYF
D gene: .; J gene: TRBJ1-1; clone size: many; V gene: TRBV4-3; CDR3 DNA: TGCGCCAGCAGCCAAGACCCAGCCGGGACGGCGAACACTGAAGCTTTCTTT; CDR3 protein: CASSQDPAGTANTEAFF
D gene: .; J gene: TRBJ1-1; clone size: many; V gene: TRBV7-2; CDR3 DNA: TGTGCCAGCAGGAGCAGGGGGAACACTGAAGCTTTCTTT; CDR3 protein: CASRSRGNTEAFF
D gene: .; J gene: TRBJ1-4; clone size: .; V gene: TRBV27; CDR3 DNA: TGTGCCAGCAGTCTGAGACATATTAATGAAAAACTGTTTTTT; CDR3 protein: CASSLRHINEKLFF
D gene: TRBD2; J gene: TRBJ2-3; clone size: many; V gene: TRBV28; CDR3 DNA: TGTGCCAGCATCAAAGTGGGGAGGGTTAGCACAGATACGCAGTATTTT; CDR3 protein: CASIKVGRVSTDTQYF